This T cell receptor beta chain was identified during a study of T cell responses to AZD1222 COVID-19 vaccine. Points from the study as a whole: Researchers took repertoire samples only after the peak T cell response had come. Targets within unmutated variant regions were reportedly found for nearly half of spike-specific TCRs.

The assay was immunoSEQ multiplex PCR, and TCRdb's table has in-frame clones only and misses some. The table shows about 83,000 clones, with roughly 88% occurring only once. Germline V gene sequence: CDR1 WNHNN, CDR2 SYGVQD (reference sequence). This CDR3 region has 14 residues. V shed 4 bases and J shed 0 bases, with 10 bases lying between them. This clone has a single count. Its antigen is unknown. The sequenced sample was peripheral blood, obtained on day 0 of MenACWY control vaccination. J is TRBJ2-7 and V is TRBV10-1; D gene uncertain. The sequence came from an adult in good health. The CDR3 DNA is TGCGCCAGCAGTGGTGGACGGAGCTCCTACGAGCAGTACTTC. It translates to CASSGGRSSYEQYF.